The source of this T cell receptor beta chain is a study of T cells in Graves' hyperthyroidism and ophthalmopathy. TCR beta CDR3 regions were amplified from RNA. HTBI primers drove first-round RT-PCR of the TCR CDR3. TCRdb reprocessed the multiplex PCR reads via MiXCR and lists one record per CDR3 protein. The sample yields about 660,000 distinct CDR3 sequences, just under 45% seen once. Deletions cut 4 bases from V and 8 bases from J, with 14 bases between. Germline V lookup: CDR1 MGHRA, CDR2 YSYEKL. The CDR3 is 13 amino acids. The specimen was peripheral blood or thyroid tissue (not recorded which). This sequence was found in an adult man with Graves' disease, either hyperthyroidism or ophthalmopathy (not recorded which). The genes are TRBV4-1 and TRBJ1-1; D unresolved. The CDR3 nucleotides read TGCGCCAGCAGCCGAGGACCTACTGGGGAAGCTTTCTTT. Encoded protein: CASSRGPTGEAFF.